Listed here are 28 T cell receptor beta chains from one sample, sequenced in a study of a mutant IDH1 vaccine in newly diagnosed glioma. The time point: week 11, during vaccination. The investigators gave 300 ug of mutant IDH1 20-mer peptide in each vaccine dose, together with topical imiquimod. Antigen specificity for these receptors is unknown. Sequenced by immunoSEQ multiplex PCR; TCRdb stores in-frame clones only, minus some. The table shows some 130,000 clones, with about four fifths occurring only once. The starting material was PBMCs, obtained from a glioma patient whose treatment included an IDH1 peptide vaccine. The source is a man aged 40-50 years with glioma.

This chain connects TRBV5-4 to TRBJ2-2; TRBD2 aligns across 10 bases. J lost 0 bases, V lost 9 bases, and 8 bases had no gene match. CDR1 is SGHNT and CDR2 is YYREEE in the germline V gene (reference sequence). The CDR3 covers 16 residues. CDR3 in DNA: TGTGCCACCTTAGCGGGAGGCCGCGCGAACACCGGGGAGCTGTTTTTT. Its translation: CATLAGGRANTGELFF.

This clone occurred a few times. This chain joins TRBV5-1 and TRBJ2-1, with 7 bases lining up with TRBD1. Unmatched junction bases numbered 9, after V lost 4 bases and J lost 8 bases. CDR3 length equals 14 residues. Germline loops: CDR1 SGHRS, CDR2 YFSETQ. The CDR3 region has the DNA TGCGCCAGCAGCGCCTCCGGGACAGCCTATGAGCAGTTCTTC. The encoded protein is CASSASGTAYEQFF. The whole variable domain, filled in from reference TRBV5-1 and TRBJ2-1, reads KAGVTQTPRYLIKTRGQQVTLSCSPISGHRSVSWYQQTPGQGLQFLFEYFSETQRNKGNFPGRFSGRQFSNSRSEMNVSTLELGDSALYLCASSASGTAYEQFFGPGTRLTVL.

The rearrangement joins TRBV7-2 to TRBJ1-6, with TRBD1 matching 10 bases. Germline V gene lookup returns CDR1 SGHTA and CDR2 FQGNSA. The CDR3 has 15 amino acids. The ends lost 5 bases at V and 7 bases at J; junction bases unmatched: 5. CDR3 sequence reads: CASSPRQGANSPLHF. The DNA of the CDR3 is TGTGCCAGCAGCCCGAGACAGGGGGCGAATTCACCCCTCCACTTT.

The chain is built from TRBV5-1 and TRBJ1-1; no clear D. Germline V gene sequence: CDR1 SGHRS, CDR2 YFSETQ. The V and J ends lost 0 bases and 1 base respectively, with 7 bases between them. The CDR3 totals 14 residues. The CDR3 coding sequence is TGCGCCAGCAGCTTGGTGACGGCGAACACTGAAGCTTTCTTT. Encoded protein: CASSLVTANTEAFF.

This chain joins TRBV29-1 and TRBJ2-3, with TRBD2 matching 12 bases. V lost 8 bases and J lost 0; bases outside the gene matches: 6. This CDR3 is 15 amino acids long. CDR1 is SQVTM, CDR2 ANQGSEA, per germline. The CDR3 nucleotides are TGCAGCTCCAGACTAGCGGGGGATAGCACAGATACGCAGTATTTT. Translated: CSSRLAGDSTDTQYF.

The gene calls are TRBV4-1 and TRBJ2-5; D perhaps matches TRBD2 (6 bases). V was shortened by 5 bases and J by 2 bases, with 12 bases between the two germline ends. This CDR3 comprises 14 residues. Germline V gene data show CDR1 as MGHRA and CDR2 as YSYEKL. The CDR3 is CASSGGTRQETQYF. For the CDR3, the DNA is TGCGCCAGCAGCGGAGGGACCCGTCAAGAGACCCAGTACTTC.

The rearrangement uses TRBV6-1 and TRBJ2-7, with 9 positions matching TRBD1. This CDR3 region has 15 residues. The V gene end was trimmed by 5 bases and the J gene end by 3 bases; junction bases not matched to a gene: 8. CDR1 MNHNS and CDR2 SASEGT come from the germline V gene. The CDR3 coding sequence is TGTGCCAGCAGTAGTGCTACAGGGGGCCTCTACGAGCAGTACTTC. It codes for CASSSATGGLYEQYF.

The chain joins TRBV27 to TRBJ2-7; D remains ambiguous. Deletions cut 0 bases from V and 2 bases from J, with 11 bases between. Germline CDR1 reads MNHEY; CDR2 reads SMNVEV (reference sequence). This CDR3 comprises 15 residues. For the CDR3, the DNA is TGTGCCAGCAGTTTATCGGACCCCGGTCCCTACGAGCAGTACTTC. Its protein is CASSLSDPGPYEQYF.

The gene calls are TRBV5-1 and TRBJ2-1, with 12 bases aligning to TRBD2. The germline V gene encodes CDR1 SGHRS and CDR2 YFSETQ. This CDR3 is 17 amino acids long. With V trimmed by 1 base and J by 5 bases, 7 bases remained unmatched. CDR3 in amino acids: CASSLPRLAGENNEQFF. CDR3 nucleotide sequence: TGCGCCAGCAGCTTGCCCCGACTAGCGGGGGAGAACAATGAGCAGTTCTTC. The variable domain in full, completed from reference TRBV5-1 and TRBJ2-1, reads KAGVTQTPRYLIKTRGQQVTLSCSPISGHRSVSWYQQTPGQGLQFLFEYFSETQRNKGNFPGRFSGRQFSNSRSEMNVSTLELGDSALYLCASSLPRLAGENNEQFFGPGTRLTVL.

The chain is built from TRBV2 and TRBJ1-1, with a weak D call TRBD1 (6 bases). Germline CDR1 SNHLY, CDR2 FYNNEI. V was clipped by 10 bases and J by 0 bases, with 21 bases between them. The CDR3 is made up of 16 amino acids. The CDR3 bases are TGTGCCACCCACGACCCCCGAACAGGGATGAACACTGAAGCTTTCTTT. This codes for CATHDPRTGMNTEAFF.

The chain recombines TRBV29-1 with TRBJ2-5; 8 bases line up with TRBD1. The J call may not be correct, given that the DNA end is closer to TRBJ2-7. Germline V gene sequence: CDR1 SQVTM, CDR2 ANQGSEA. This CDR3 has 12 residues. The CDR3 DNA sequence: TGCAGCGCCGGACAGGGAAGGTACGAGCAGTACTTC. Protein: CSAGQGRYEQYF.

This clone was observed a few times. This chain joins TRBV5-4 and TRBJ1-1, with D uncertain. The germline gives CDR1 SGHNT, CDR2 YYREEE (reference sequence). The V gene lost 0 bases and the J gene lost 9 bases, with 15 bases spanning the gap. CDR3 length: 14 amino acids. This chain's CDR3 is CASSLEGSGMKAFF. CDR3 DNA sequence: TGTGCCAGCAGCTTGGAGGGATCGGGGATGAAAGCTTTCTTT.

CDR3 coding DNA: TGTGCCAGTAAGGTCAGGGGGAATGAAAAACTGTTTTTT. It yields the protein CASKVRGNEKLFF. The chain links TRBV19 to TRBJ1-4; 7 bases align to TRBD1. CDR3 length: 13 amino acids. From germline, CDR1 is LNHDA and CDR2 SQIVND (reference sequence). J lost 5 bases, V lost 7 bases, and 4 bases had no gene match. The full variable domain, its missing parts supplied by reference TRBV19 and TRBJ1-4, is DGGITQSPKYLFRKEGQNVTLSCEQNLNHDAMYWYRQDPGQGLRLIYYSQIVNDFQKGDIAEGYSVSREKKESFPLTVTSAQKNPTAFYLCASKVRGNEKLFFGSGTQLSVL.

This clone was counted once. The chain employs TRBV5-6 and TRBJ1-1; D might be TRBD1 (5 bases). This CDR3 contains 15 residues. Trimming removed 4 bases from V and 4 bases from J, with 17 bases in between. Germline-derived CDR1 and CDR2 are SGHDT and YYEEEE. The CDR3 spells CASSPYRAGGTEAFF. DNA for the CDR3: TGTGCCAGCAGCCCTTATAGGGCCGGGGGCACTGAAGCTTTCTTT.

In this sample, this clone turned up a few times. The CDR3 DNA follows: TGTGCCAGCAGCCCGAAGACAGGTGGGTTCACTGAAGCTTTCTTT. As protein: CASSPKTGGFTEAFF. The rearrangement joins TRBV9 to TRBJ1-1; D may be TRBD1 (6 bases). This CDR3 has 15 amino acids. The V gene's germline CDR1 is SGDLS and CDR2 YYNGEE. Trimming removed 4 bases at V and 4 bases at J, with 17 bases between.

J is TRBJ2-5 and V is TRBV9; D unresolved. Germline values: CDR1 SGDLS, CDR2 YYNGEE. Trimming stripped 4 bases from V and 1 base from J, with 8 bases between. The length of the CDR3 is 13 residues. The DNA for the CDR3 is TGTGCCAGCAGCTTAAGCCCCCAAGAGACCCAGTACTTC. Amino acid sequence: CASSLSPQETQYF.

The chain links TRBV11-2 to TRBJ2-5; 9 bases fit TRBD1. The CDR3 runs 13 residues. After removal of 4 bases from V and 5 bases from J, the junction contained 2 bases not matched to a gene. CDR1 is SGHAT, CDR2 FQNNGV, per germline. In DNA, the CDR3 is TGTGCCAGCAGCTCCGACAGGGGGGAGACCCAGTACTTC. It codes for CASSSDRGETQYF.

This clone was detected a few times. J is TRBJ2-7 and V is TRBV27; no firm D call. The CDR3 covers 12 residues. The V and J ends lost 6 bases and 6 bases respectively, with 12 bases between them. CDR1 and CDR2 (germline): MNHEY, SMNVEV (reference sequence). The CDR3 coding sequence is TGTGCCAGCAGGCGCGATAGTTCCGAGCAGTACTTC. Residues: CASRRDSSEQYF.

The genes are TRBV6-6 and TRBJ2-1; D assignment may be TRBD1 or TRBD2 (5 bases each). In germline, CDR1 is MNHNY, CDR2 SVGAGI (reference sequence). With 6 bases removed from V and 14 bases from J, the gap between germline ends came to 23 bases. This CDR3 is built from 14 residues. The CDR3 region is CASSPTFSAGREFF. The CDR3, as DNA: TGTGCCAGCAGCCCGACCTTTTCAGCAGGGCGGGAGTTCTTC.

The chain recombines TRBV7-9 with TRBJ1-5; D is undetermined. The germline CDR1 and CDR2 sequences are SEHNR and FQNEAQ (reference sequence). The germline V and J ends were trimmed by 3 bases and 4 bases, with 10 bases remaining between them. There are 14 residues in the CDR3. The CDR3 coding sequence is TGTGCCAGCAGCTTCGACCAGCAAAATCAGCCCCAGCATTTT. It translates to CASSFDQQNQPQHF.

This clone has only one observation. The V call is TRBV29-1, the J call TRBJ2-1; TRBD2 agrees at 8 bases. The CDR3 runs 12 residues. CDR1 and CDR2 (germline): SQVTM, ANQGSEA. Germline trimming cut 7 bases from V and 9 bases from J; bases unmatched to any gene: 8. CDR3: CSGGTSRGEQFF. For the CDR3, the DNA is TGCAGCGGGGGGACTAGTAGAGGTGAGCAGTTCTTC.

The gene calls are TRBV6-6 and TRBJ1-1; a possible D gene is TRBD1 (5 bases). CDR1 is MNHNY and CDR2 is SVGAGI in the germline V gene (reference sequence). V dropped 5 bases and J dropped 5 bases, with 18 bases sitting between them. This CDR3 is 15 amino acids long. This CDR3 is CASSHPRAMGTEAFF. CDR3 DNA: TGTGCCAGCAGTCACCCCAGGGCAATGGGAACTGAAGCTTTCTTT.

The V and J genes are TRBV5-6 and TRBJ1-3; D remains ambiguous. V was trimmed by 2 bases and J by 0 bases, leaving 12 bases between them. The CDR3 has 16 amino acids. From germline, CDR1 is SGHDT and CDR2 YYEEEE. The CDR3 DNA follows: TGTGCCAGCAGCTTTTCGTCCAGGAGCTCTGGAAACACCATATATTTT. Encoded protein: CASSFSSRSSGNTIYF.

J is TRBJ2-1 and V is TRBV5-6; D gene ambiguous. The length of the CDR3 is 12 residues. V was clipped by 6 bases and J by 6 bases, with 10 bases between them. Looked up from germline, CDR1 is SGHDT and CDR2 is YYEEEE. The DNA of the CDR3 is TGTGCCAGCACCAACTCATTCAATGAGCAGTTCTTC. Protein product: CASTNSFNEQFF.

The V gene is TRBV4-1, the J gene TRBJ1-5; 7 nucleotides align to TRBD1. V dropped 3 bases and J dropped 5; count of bases not matched to a gene: 10. Per germline, CDR1 MGHRA and CDR2 YSYEKL. The CDR3 length is 16 residues. In nucleotides, the CDR3 is TGCGCCAGCAGCCAGACCGGGACAGCGCTTTATCAGCCCCAGCATTTT. It yields the protein CASSQTGTALYQPQHF.

The CDR3 protein is CASSLVGGAYEQYF. The CDR3 coding sequence is TGTGCCAGTAGCCTCGTGGGGGGGGCCTACGAGCAGTACTTC. The chain has TRBV19 and TRBJ2-7, with TRBD2 matching 7 bases. The length of the CDR3 is 14 residues. Germline V gene sequence: CDR1 LNHDA, CDR2 SQIVND (reference sequence). Unmatched junction bases numbered 7, after V lost 6 bases and J lost 2 bases.

This clone has only a few counts. V is TRBV30 and J is TRBJ2-5; a weak D match, TRBD2 (5 bases). Germline V gene data show CDR1 as GTSNPN and CDR2 as SVGIG (reference sequence). V was trimmed by 3 bases and J by 1 base, leaving 12 bases between them. The CDR3 is 14 residues long. In DNA form, the CDR3 reads TGTGCCTGGAGCAAAGAGGGATTCCAAGAGACCCAGTACTTC. This sequence encodes CAWSKEGFQETQYF.

This chain joins TRBV7-2 and TRBJ2-2; 7 nucleotides align to TRBD1. Germline CDR1 SGHTA, CDR2 FQGNSA. With 8 bases clipped from V and 1 base from J, the junction kept 10 bases outside the gene matches. This CDR3 is built from 16 residues. The DNA for the CDR3 is TGTGCCAGCCCAAGTGTTAGGGGGCAGAACACCGGGGAGCTGTTTTTT. Amino acid sequence: CASPSVRGQNTGELFF.